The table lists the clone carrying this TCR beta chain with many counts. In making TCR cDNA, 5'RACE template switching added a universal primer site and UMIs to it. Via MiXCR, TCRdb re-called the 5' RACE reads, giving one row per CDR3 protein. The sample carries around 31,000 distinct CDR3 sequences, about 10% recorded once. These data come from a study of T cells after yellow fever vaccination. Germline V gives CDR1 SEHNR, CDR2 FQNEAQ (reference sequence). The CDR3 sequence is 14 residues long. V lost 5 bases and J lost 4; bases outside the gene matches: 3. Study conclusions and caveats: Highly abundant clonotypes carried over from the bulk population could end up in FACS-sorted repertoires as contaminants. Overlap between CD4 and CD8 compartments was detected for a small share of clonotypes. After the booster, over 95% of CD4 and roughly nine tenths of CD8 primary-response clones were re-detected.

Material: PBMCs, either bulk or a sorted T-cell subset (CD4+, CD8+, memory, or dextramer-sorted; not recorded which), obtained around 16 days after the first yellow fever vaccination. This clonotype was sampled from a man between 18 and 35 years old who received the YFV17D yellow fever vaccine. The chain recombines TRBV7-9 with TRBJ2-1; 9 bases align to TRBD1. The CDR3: CASSPGQGYNEQFF. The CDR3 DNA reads TGTGCCAGCAGCCCGGGACAGGGATACAATGAGCAGTTCTTC.